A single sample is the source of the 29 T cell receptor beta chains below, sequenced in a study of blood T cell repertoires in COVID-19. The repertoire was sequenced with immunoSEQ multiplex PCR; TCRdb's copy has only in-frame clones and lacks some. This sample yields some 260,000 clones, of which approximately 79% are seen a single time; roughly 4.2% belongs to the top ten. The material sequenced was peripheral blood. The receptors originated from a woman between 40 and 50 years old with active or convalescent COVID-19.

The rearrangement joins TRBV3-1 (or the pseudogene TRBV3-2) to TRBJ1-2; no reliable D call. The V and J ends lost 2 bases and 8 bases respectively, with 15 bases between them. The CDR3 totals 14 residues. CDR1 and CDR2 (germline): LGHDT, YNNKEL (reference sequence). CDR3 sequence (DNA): TGTGCCAGCAGCCAATCTGAACGTAAGAGAGGCTACACCTTC. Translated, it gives CASSQSERKRGYTF.

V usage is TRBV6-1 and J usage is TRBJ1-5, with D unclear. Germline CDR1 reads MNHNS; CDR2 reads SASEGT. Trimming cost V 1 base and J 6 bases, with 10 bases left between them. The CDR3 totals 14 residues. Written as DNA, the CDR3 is TGTGCCAGCAGTGAAGTCGGAGGAGCTCAGCCCCAGCATTTT. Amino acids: CASSEVGGAQPQHF.

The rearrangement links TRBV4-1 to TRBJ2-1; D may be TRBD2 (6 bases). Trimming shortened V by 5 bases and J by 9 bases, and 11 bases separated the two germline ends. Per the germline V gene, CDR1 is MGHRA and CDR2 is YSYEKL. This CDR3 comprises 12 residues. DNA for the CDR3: TGCGCCAGCAGCTCAAGGCGGGGTGAGCAGTTCTTC. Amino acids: CASSSRRGEQFF.

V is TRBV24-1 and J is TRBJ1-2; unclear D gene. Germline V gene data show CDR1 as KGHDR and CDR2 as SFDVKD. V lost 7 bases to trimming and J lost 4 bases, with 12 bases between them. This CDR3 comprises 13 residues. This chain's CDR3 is CATSTTLGYGYTF. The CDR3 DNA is TGTGCCACCAGCACAACCCTAGGCTATGGCTACACCTTC.

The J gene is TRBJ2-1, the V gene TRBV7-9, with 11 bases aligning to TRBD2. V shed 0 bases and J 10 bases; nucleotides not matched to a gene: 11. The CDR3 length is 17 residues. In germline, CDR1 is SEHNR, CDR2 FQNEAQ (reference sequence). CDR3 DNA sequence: TGTGCCAGCAGCTTAGCCCCGGGTAGCGGGGGGGCGCGGGAGCAGTTCTTC. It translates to CASSLAPGSGGAREQFF. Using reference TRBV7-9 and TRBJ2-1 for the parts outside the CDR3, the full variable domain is DTGVSQNPRHKITKRGQNVTFRCDPISEHNRLYWYRQTLGQGPEFLTYFQNEAQLEKSRLLSDRFSAERPKGSFSTLEIQRTEQGDSAMYLCASSLAPGSGGAREQFFGPGTRLTVL.

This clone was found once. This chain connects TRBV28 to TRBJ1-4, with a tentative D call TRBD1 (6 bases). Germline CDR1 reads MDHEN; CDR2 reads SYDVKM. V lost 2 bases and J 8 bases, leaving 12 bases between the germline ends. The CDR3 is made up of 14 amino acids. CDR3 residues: CASSLQGMEEKLFF. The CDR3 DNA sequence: TGTGCCAGCAGTTTACAGGGGATGGAGGAAAAACTGTTTTTT.

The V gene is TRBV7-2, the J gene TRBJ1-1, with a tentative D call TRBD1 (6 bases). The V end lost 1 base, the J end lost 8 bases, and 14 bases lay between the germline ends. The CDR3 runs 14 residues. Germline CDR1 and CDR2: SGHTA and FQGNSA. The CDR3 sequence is CASSLGRGRREAFF. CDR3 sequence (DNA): TGTGCCAGCAGCTTAGGCAGGGGTCGAAGGGAAGCTTTCTTT. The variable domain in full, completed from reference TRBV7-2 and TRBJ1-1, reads GAGVSQSPSNKVTEKGKDVELRCDPISGHTALYWYRQSLGQGLEFLIYFQGNSAPDKSGLPSDRFSAERTGGSVSTLTIQRTQQEDSAVYLCASSLGRGRREAFFGQGTRLTVV.

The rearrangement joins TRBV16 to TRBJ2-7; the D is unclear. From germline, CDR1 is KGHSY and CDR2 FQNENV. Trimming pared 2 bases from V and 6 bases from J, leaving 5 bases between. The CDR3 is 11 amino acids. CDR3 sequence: CASSQLREQYV. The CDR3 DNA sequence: TGTGCCAGCAGCCAACTCCGCGAGCAGTACGTC.

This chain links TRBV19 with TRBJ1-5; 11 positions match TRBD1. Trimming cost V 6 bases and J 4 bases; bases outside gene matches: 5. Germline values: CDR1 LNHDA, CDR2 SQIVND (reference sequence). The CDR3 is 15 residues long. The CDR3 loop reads CASRWTGGPNQPQHF. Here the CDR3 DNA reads TGTGCCAGTAGATGGACAGGGGGCCCTAATCAGCCCCAGCATTTT.

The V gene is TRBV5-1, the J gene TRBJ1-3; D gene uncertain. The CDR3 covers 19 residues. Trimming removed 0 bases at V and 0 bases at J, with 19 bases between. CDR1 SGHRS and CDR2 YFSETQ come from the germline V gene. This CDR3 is CASSLVRGQNIYSGNTIYF. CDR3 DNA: TGCGCCAGCAGCTTGGTACGCGGCCAAAATATTTACTCTGGAAACACCATATATTTT.

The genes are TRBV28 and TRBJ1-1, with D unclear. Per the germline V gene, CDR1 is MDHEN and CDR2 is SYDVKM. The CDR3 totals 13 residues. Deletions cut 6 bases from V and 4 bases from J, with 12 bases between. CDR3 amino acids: CASSYPEGTEAFF. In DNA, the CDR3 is TGTGCCAGCAGCTACCCCGAGGGCACTGAAGCTTTCTTT. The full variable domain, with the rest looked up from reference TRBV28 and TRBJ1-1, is DVKVTQSSRYLVKRTGEKVFLECVQDMDHENMFWYRQDPGLGLRLIYFSYDVKMKEKGDIPEGYSVSREKKERFSLILESASTNQTSMYLCASSYPEGTEAFFGQGTRLTVV.

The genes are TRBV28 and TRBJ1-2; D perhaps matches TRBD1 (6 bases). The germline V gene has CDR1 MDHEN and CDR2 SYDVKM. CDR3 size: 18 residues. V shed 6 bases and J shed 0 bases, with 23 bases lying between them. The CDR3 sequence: CASSPYSTSGATNYGYTF. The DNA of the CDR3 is TGTGCCAGCAGCCCTTACTCCACCTCAGGGGCCACTAACTATGGCTACACCTTC.

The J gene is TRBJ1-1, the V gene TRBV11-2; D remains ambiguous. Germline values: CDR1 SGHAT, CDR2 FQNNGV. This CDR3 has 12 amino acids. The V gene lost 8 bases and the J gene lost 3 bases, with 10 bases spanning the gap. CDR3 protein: CASAFPYTEAFF. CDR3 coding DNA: TGTGCCAGCGCGTTCCCTTACACTGAAGCTTTCTTT.

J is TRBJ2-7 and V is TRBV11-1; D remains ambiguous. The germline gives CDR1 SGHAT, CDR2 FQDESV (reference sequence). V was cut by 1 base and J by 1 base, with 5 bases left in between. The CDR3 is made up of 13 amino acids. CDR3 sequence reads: CASSLGRSYEQYF. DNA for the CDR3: TGTGCCAGCAGCTTAGGGCGGTCCTACGAGCAGTACTTC.

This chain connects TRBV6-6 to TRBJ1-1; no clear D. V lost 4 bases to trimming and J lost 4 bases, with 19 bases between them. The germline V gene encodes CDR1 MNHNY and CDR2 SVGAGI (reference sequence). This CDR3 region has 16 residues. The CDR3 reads CASSSIAGDPLTEAFF. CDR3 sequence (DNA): TGTGCCAGCAGTTCGATCGCGGGCGATCCACTCACTGAAGCTTTCTTT.

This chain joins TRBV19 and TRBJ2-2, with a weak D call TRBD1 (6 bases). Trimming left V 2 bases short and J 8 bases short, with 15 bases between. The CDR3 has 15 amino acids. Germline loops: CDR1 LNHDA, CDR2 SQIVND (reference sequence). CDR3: CASSIQDSYVGELFF. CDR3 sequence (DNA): TGTGCCAGTAGTATACAGGACAGCTACGTAGGGGAGCTGTTTTTT.

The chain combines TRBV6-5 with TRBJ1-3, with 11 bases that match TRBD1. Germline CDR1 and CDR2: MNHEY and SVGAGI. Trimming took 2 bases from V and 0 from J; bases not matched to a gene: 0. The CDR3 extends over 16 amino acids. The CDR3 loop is CASSYGTGGSGNTIYF. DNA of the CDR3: TGTGCCAGCAGTTACGGGACAGGGGGCTCTGGAAACACCATATATTTT.

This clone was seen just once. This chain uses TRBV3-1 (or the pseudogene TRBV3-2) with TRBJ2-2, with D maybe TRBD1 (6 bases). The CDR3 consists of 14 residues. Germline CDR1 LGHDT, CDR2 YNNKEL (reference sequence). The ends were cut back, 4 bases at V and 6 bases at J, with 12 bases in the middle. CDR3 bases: TGTGCCAGCAGCCGTGGACAGCCCGCCGGGGAGCTGTTTTTT. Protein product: CASSRGQPAGELFF.

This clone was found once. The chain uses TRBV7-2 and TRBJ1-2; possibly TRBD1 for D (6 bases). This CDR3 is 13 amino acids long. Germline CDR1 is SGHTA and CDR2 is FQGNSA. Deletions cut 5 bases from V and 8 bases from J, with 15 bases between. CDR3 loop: CASSQRYRDGYTF. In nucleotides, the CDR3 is TGTGCCAGCAGCCAAAGATACAGGGACGGCTACACCTTC.

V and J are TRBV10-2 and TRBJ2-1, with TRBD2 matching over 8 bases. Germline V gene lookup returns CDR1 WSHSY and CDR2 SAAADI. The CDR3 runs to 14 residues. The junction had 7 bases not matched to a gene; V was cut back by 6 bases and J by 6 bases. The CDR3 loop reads CASREVGTSNEQFF. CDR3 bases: TGCGCCAGCAGGGAAGTGGGGACTAGCAATGAGCAGTTCTTC.

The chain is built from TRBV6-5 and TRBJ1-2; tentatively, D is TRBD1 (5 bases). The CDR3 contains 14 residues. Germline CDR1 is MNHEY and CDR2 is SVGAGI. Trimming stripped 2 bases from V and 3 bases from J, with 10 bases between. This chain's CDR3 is CASSYSGRDYGYTF. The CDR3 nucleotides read TGTGCCAGCAGTTACAGTGGCAGGGACTATGGCTACACCTTC.

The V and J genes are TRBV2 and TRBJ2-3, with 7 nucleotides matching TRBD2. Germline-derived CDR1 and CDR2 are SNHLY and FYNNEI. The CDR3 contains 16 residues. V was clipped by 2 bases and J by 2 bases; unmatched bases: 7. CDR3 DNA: TGTGCCAGCAGTGAATCGGCTAGCGGCCTCACAGATACGCAGTATTTT. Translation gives CASSESASGLTDTQYF.

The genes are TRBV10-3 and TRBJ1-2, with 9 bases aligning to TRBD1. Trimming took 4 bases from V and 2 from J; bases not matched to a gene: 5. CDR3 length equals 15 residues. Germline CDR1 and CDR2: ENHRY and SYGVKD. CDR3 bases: TGTGCCATCAGTGGAGGGACAGGGTTGAACTATGGCTACACCTTC. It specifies CAISGGTGLNYGYTF.

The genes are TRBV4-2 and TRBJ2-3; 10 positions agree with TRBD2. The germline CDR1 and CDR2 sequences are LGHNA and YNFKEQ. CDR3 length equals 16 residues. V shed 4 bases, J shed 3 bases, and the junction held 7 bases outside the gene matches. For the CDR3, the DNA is TGTGCCAGCAGCCGGAAGCGGGGGGGGCAGACAGATACGCAGTATTTT. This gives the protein CASSRKRGGQTDTQYF.

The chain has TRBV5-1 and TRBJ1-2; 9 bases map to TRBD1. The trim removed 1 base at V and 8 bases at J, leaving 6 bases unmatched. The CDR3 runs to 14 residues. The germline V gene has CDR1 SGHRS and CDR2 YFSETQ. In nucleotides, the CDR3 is TGCGCCAGCAGCTTGCGACAGGGGGTGAGCGGCTACACCTTC. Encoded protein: CASSLRQGVSGYTF.

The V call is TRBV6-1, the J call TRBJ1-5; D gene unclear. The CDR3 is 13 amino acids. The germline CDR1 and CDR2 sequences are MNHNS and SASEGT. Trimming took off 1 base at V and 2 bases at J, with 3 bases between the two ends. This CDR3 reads CASSEVGNQPQHF. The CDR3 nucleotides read TGTGCCAGCAGTGAAGTAGGCAATCAGCCCCAGCATTTT.

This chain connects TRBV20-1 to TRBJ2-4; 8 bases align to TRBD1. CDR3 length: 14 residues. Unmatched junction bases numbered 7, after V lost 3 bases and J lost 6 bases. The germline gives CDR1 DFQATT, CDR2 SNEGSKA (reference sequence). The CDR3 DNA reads TGCAGTGCTAGTCGCCCAGGGGGCTCAAACATTCAGTACTTC. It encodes CSASRPGGSNIQYF.

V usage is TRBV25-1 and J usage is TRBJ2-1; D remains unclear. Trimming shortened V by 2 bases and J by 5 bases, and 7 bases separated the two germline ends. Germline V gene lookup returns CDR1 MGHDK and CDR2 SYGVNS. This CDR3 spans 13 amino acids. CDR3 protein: CASSEGQDNEQFF. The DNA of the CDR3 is TGTGCCAGCAGTGAAGGTCAGGACAATGAGCAGTTCTTC.

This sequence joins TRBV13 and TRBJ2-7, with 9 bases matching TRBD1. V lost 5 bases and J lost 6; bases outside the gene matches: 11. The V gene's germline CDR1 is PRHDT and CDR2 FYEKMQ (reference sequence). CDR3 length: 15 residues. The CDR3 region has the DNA TGTGCCAGCAGCCCCCCGGGACAGGGAGGAAGCGAGCAGTACTTC. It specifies CASSPPGQGGSEQYF.